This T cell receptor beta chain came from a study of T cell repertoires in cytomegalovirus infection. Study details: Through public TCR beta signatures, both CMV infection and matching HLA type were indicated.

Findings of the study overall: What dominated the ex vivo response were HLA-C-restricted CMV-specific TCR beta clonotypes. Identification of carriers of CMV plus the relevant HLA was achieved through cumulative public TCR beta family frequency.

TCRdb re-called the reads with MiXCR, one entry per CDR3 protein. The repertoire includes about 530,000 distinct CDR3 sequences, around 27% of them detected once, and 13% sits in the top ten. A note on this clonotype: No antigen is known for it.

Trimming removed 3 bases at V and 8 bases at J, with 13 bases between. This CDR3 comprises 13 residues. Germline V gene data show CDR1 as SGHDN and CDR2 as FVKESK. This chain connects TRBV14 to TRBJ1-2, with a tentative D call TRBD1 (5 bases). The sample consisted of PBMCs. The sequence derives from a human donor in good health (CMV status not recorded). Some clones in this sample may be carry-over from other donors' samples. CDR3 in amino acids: CASSHGTISGYTF. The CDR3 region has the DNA TGTGCCAGCAGCCACGGGACGATTTCAGGCTACACCTTC.